Sequencing of this T cell receptor (beta chain) was carried out in a study of T cells in Graves' hyperthyroidism and ophthalmopathy. Overall study: Blood was drawn when the patient was first diagnosed and still untreated.

The germline CDR1 and CDR2 sequences are MDHEN and SYDVKM. This CDR3 is 14 amino acids long. The CDR3 regions of TCR beta were amplified from RNA transcripts. Researchers ran a first-round RT-PCR on the TCR CDR3 using the HTBI primer set. TCRdb processed the multiplex PCR reads anew with MiXCR; each CDR3 protein has one entry. Here the sample spans around 400,000 distinct CDR3 sequences, over 12% being singletons. Remarks on this clonotype: Mismatch with germline at one junction end may stem from a read error.

Subjects with ophthalmopathy showed a Clinical Activity Score no lower than 3, a NOSPECS grade no lower than 4, and a duration shorter than 3 months. This TCR was recovered from a woman between 55 and 75 years old with Graves' ophthalmopathy. V gene TRBV28 combines with J gene TRBJ2-1; TRBD2 matches 7 bases. Sequencing was performed on blood. The CDR3 nucleotides are TGTGCCAGCAGTGACCGGGAGGAGGTAAATGAGCAGTCCTTC. It translates to CASSDREEVNEQSF.